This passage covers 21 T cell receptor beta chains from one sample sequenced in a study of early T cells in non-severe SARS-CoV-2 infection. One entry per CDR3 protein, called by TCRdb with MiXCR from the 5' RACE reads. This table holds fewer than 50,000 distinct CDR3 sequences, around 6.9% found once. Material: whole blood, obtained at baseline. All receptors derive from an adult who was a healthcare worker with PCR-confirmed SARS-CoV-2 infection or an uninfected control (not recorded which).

The CDR3 loop is CASSQDTTSGPPGSQYF. The CDR3 region has the DNA TGCGCCAGCAGCCAAGATACAACTAGCGGGCCTCCGGGGTCCCAGTACTTC. The chain carries TRBV4-3 and TRBJ2-5, with 9 bases aligning to TRBD2. The CDR3 contains 17 residues. The V gene end was trimmed by 0 bases and the J gene end by 9 bases; junction bases not matched to a gene: 14. CDR1 and CDR2 from the germline V gene are LGHNA and YSLEER.

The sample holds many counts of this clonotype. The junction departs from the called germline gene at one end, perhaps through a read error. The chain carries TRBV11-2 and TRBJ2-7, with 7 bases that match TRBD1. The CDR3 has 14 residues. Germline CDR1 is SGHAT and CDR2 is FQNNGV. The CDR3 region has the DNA TGTGCCAGCACCTTACCGGGACAGCCCTTCTCCAGGTACTTC. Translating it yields CASTLPGQPFSRYF.

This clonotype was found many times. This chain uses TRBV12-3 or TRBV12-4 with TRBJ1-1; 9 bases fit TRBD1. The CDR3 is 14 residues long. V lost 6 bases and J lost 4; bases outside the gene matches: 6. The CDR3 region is CASRTGGVGTEAFF. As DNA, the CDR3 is TGTGCCAGCAGAACAGGGGGCGTCGGCACTGAAGCTTTCTTT.

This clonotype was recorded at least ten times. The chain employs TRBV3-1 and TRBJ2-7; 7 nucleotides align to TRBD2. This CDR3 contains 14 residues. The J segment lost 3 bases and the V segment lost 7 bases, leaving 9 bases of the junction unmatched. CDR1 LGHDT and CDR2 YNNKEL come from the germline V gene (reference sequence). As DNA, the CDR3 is TGTGCCAGCACCCGCAAGGGCGGGGGCTACGAGCAGTACTTC. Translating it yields CASTRKGGGYEQYF.

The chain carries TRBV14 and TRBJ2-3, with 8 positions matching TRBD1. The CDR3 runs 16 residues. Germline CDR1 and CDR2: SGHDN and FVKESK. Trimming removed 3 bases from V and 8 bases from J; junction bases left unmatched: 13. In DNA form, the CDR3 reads TGTGCCAGCAGCCACTCGACAGGGGAAGAGTGGTTTACGCAGTATTTT. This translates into CASSHSTGEEWFTQYF.

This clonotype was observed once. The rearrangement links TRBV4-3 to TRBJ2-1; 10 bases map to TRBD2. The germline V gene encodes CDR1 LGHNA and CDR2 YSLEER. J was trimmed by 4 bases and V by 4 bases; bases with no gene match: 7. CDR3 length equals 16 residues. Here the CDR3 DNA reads TGCGCCAGCAGCCTTCAGACTAGCGGGTCATACAATGAGCAGTTCTTC. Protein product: CASSLQTSGSYNEQFF.

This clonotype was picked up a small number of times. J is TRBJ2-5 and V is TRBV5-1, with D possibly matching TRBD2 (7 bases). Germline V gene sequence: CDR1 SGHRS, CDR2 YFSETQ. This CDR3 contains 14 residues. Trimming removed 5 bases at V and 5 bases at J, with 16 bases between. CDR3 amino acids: CASREPGGPETQYF. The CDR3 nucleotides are TGCGCCAGCAGAGAACCGGGGGGCCCGGAGACCCAGTACTTC. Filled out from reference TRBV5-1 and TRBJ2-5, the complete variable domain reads KAGVTQTPRYLIKTRGQQVTLSCSPISGHRSVSWYQQTPGQGLQFLFEYFSETQRNKGNFPGRFSGRQFSNSRSEMNVSTLELGDSALYLCASREPGGPETQYFGPGTRLLVL.

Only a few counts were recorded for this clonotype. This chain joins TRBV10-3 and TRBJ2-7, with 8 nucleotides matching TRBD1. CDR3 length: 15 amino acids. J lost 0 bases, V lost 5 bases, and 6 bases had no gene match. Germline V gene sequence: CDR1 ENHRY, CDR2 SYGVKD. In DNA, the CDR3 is TGTGCCATCAGTTCGGACAGGGCTACCTCCTACGAGCAGTACTTC. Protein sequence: CAISSDRATSYEQYF.

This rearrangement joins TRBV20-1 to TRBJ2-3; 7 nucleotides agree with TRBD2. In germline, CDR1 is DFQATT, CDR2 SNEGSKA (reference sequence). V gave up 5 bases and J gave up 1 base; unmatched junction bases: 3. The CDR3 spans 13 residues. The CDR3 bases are TGCAGTGCTGAAAGCGGGGGCACAGATACGCAGTATTTT. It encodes CSAESGGTDTQYF.

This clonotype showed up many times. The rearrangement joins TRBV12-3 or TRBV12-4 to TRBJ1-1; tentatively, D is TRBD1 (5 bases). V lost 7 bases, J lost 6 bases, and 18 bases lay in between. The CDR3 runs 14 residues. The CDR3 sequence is CASTLTDHHSEAFF. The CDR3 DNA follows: TGTGCCAGCACCCTGACAGATCATCACTCTGAAGCTTTCTTT.

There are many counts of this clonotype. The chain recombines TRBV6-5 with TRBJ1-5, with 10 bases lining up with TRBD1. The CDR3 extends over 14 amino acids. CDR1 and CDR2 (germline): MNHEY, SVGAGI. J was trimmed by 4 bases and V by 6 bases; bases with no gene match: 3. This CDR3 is CASRKGQGNQPQHF. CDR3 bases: TGTGCCAGCAGGAAGGGACAGGGGAATCAGCCCCAGCATTTT.

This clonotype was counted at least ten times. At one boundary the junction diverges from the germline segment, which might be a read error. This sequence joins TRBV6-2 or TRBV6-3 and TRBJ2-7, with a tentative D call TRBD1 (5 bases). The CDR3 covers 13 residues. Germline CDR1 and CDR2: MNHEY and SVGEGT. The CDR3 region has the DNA TGTGCCAGCAGCCCCCAGGGCGCGTCCTATGGGGACTTC. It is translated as CASSPQGASYGDF.

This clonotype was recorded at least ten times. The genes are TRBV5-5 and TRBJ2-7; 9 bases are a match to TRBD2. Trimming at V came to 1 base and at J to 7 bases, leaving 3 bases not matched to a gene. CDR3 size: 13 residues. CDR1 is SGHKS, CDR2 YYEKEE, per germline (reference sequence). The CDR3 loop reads CASSLILAGEQYF. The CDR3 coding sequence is TGTGCCAGCAGCTTGATACTAGCGGGTGAGCAGTACTTC.

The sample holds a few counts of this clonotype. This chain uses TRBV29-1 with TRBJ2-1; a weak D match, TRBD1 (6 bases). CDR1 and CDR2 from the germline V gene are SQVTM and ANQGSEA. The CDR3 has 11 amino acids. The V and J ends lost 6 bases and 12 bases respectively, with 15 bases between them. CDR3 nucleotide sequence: TGCAGCGTGGGAAGGCAGGGGCTGCAGTTCTTC. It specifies CSVGRQGLQFF.

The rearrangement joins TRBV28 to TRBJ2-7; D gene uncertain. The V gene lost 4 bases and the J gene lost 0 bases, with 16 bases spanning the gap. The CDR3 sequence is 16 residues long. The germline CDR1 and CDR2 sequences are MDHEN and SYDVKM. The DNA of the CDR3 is TGTGCCAGCAGTTCCCCGGAGTCGCGACTCTCCTACGAGCAGTACTTC. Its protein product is CASSSPESRLSYEQYF.

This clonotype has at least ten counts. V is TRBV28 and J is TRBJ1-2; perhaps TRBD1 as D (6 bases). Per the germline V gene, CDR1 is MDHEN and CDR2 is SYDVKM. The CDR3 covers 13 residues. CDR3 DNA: TGTGCTGCCTCACTGGGGGCCGGCTATGGCTACACCTTC. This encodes CAASLGAGYGYTF.

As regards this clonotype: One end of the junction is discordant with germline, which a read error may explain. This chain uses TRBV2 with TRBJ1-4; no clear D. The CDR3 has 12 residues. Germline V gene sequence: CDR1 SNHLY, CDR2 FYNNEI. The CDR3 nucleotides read TGTGCCAGCACTGAAGAAAATGAAAAACTGTTTTTT. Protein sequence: CASTEENEKLFF.

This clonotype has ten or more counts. DNA for the CDR3: TGTGCCAGCAGGCAGACCGGGACAGGGTTTGGAAACACCATATATTTT. It codes for CASRQTGTGFGNTIYF. The chain joins TRBV6-5 to TRBJ1-3, with 9 bases aligning to TRBD1. CDR3 length: 16 residues. V gave up 6 bases and J gave up 3 bases; unmatched junction bases: 9. CDR1 is MNHEY, CDR2 SVGAGI, per germline.

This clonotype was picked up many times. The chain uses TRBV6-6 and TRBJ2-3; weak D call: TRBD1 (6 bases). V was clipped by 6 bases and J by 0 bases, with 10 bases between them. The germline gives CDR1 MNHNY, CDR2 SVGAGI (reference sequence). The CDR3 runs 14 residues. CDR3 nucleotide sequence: TGTGCCAGCAGGTGGACAGTGAGCACAGATACGCAGTATTTT. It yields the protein CASRWTVSTDTQYF.

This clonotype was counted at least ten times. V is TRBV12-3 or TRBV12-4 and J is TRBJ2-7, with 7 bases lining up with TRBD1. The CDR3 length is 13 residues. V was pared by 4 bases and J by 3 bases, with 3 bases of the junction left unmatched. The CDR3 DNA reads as TGTGCCAGCAGTTGGGGACAGTACTACGAGCAGTACTTC. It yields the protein CASSWGQYYEQYF.

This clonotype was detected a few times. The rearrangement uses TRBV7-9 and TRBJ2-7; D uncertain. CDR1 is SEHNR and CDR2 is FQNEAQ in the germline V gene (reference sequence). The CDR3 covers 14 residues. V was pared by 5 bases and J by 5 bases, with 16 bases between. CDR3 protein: CASSRETVTHEQYF. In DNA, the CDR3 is TGTGCCAGCAGCCGAGAGACTGTTACCCACGAGCAGTACTTC.